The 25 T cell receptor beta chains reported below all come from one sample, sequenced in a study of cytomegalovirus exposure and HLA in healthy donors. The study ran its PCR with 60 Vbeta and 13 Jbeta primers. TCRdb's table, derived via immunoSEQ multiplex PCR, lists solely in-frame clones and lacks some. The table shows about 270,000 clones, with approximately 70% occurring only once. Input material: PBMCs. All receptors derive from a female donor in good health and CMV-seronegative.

The CDR3 loop is CAWSWTYLEQYF. CDR3 DNA sequence: TGTGCCTGGAGCTGGACTTATCTCGAGCAGTACTTC. This rearrangement joins TRBV30 to TRBJ2-7, with D tentatively TRBD2 (5 bases). The CDR3 has 12 residues. Germline CDR1 GTSNPN, CDR2 SVGIG (reference sequence). V lost 3 bases to trimming and J lost 6 bases, with 12 bases between them.

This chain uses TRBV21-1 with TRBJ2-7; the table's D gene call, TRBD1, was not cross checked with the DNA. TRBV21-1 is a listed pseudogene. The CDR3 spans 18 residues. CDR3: CASSKEEFSSGFGYEQYF. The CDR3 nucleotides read TGTGCCAGCAGCAAAGAAGAGTTCAGCTCAGGGTTCGGGTACGAGCAGTACTTC.

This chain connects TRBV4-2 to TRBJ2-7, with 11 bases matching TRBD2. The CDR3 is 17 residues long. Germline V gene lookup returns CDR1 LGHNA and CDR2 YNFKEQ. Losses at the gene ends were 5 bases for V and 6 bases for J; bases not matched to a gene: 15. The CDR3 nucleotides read TGTGCCAGCAGCTCCGAGACCGGGACTAGCGGTAGGGGCGAGCAGTACTTC. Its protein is CASSSETGTSGRGEQYF.

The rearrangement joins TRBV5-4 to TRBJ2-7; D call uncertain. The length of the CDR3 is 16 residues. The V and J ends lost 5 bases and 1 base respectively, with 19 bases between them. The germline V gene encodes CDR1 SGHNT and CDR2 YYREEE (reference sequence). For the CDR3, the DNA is TGTGCCAGCAGTCGCGATTCAGGAATTAGGTCCTACGAGCAGTACTTC. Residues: CASSRDSGIRSYEQYF.

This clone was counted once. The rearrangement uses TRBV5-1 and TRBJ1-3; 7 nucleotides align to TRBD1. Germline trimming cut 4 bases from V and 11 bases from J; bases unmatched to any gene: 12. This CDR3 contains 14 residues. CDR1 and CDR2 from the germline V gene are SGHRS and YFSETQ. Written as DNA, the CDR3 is TGCGCCAGCAGCCCCAATATAGACAGGGTCTCCATATATTTT. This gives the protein CASSPNIDRVSIYF. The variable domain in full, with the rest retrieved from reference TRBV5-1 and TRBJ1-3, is KAGVTQTPRYLIKTRGQQVTLSCSPISGHRSVSWYQQTPGQGLQFLFEYFSETQRNKGNFPGRFSGRQFSNSRSEMNVSTLELGDSALYLCASSPNIDRVSIYFGEGSWLTVV.

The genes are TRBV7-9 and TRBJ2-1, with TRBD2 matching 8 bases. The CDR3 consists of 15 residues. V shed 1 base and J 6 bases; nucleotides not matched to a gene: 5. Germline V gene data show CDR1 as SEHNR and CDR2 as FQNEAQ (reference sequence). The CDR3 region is CASSLGLAGPNEQFF. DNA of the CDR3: TGTGCCAGCAGCTTAGGCCTAGCGGGTCCCAATGAGCAGTTCTTC.

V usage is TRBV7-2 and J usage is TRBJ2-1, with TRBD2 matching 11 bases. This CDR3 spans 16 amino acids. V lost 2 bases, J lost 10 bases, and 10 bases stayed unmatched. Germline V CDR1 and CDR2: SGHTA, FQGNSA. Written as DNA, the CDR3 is TGTGCCAGCAGCTTAACGGGTAGCGGGAGGGCCAGGGAGCAGTTCTTC. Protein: CASSLTGSGRAREQFF. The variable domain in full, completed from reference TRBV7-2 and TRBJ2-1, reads GAGVSQSPSNKVTEKGKDVELRCDPISGHTALYWYRQSLGQGLEFLIYFQGNSAPDKSGLPSDRFSAERTGGSVSTLTIQRTQQEDSAVYLCASSLTGSGRAREQFFGPGTRLTVL.

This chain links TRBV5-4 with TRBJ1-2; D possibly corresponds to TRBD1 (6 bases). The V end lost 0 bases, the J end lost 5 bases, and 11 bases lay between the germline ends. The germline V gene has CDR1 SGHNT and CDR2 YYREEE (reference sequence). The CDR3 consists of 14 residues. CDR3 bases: TGTGCCAGCAGCTTGGCCAGGGGTCAGTATGGCTACACCTTC. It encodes CASSLARGQYGYTF.

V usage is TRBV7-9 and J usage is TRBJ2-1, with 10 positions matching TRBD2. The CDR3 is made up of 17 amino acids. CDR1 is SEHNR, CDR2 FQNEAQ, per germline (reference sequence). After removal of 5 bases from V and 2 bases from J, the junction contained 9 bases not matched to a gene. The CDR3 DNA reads TGTGCCAGCAGCCACTCCGGACTAGCGGACGCCTACAATGAGCAGTTCTTC. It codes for CASSHSGLADAYNEQFF.

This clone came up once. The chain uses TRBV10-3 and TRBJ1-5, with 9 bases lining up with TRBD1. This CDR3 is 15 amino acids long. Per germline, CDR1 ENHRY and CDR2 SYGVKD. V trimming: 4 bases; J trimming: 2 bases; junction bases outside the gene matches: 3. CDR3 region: CAISAGQGRNQPQHF. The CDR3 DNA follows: TGTGCCATCAGTGCCGGACAGGGGCGCAATCAGCCCCAGCATTTT.

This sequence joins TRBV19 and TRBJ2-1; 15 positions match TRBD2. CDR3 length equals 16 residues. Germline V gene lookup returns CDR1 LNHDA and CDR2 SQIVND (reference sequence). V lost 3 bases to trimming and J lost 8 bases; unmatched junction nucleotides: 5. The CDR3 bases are TGTGCCAGTAGTATCCGGACTAGCGGGAGGGTACATGAGCAGTTCTTC. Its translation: CASSIRTSGRVHEQFF.

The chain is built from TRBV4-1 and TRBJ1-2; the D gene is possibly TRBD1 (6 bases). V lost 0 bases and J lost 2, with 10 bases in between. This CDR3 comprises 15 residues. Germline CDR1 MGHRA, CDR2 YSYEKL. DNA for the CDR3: TGCGCCAGCAGCCAAGATGTAAGGGGGAACTATGGCTACACCTTC. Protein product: CASSQDVRGNYGYTF.

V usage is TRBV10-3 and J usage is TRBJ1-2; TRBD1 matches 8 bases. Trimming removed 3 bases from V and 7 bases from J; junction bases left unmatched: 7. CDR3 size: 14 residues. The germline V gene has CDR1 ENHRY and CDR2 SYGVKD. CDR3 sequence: CAISEAGQGTGYTF. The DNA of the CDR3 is TGTGCCATCAGTGAAGCTGGACAGGGCACTGGCTACACCTTC.

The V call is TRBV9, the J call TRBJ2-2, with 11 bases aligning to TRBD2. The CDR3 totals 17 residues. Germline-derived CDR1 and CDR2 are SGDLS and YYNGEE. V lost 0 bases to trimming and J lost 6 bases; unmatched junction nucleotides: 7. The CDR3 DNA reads TGTGCCAGCAGCGTAGTAGCGGGAGGGCCAAGGGCCGGGGAGCTGTTTTTT. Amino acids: CASSVVAGGPRAGELFF.

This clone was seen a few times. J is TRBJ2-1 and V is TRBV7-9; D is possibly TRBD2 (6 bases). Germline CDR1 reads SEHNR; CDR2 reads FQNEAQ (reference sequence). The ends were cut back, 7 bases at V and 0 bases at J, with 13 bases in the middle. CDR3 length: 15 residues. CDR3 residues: CASIASASSYNEQFF. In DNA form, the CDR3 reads TGTGCCAGCATCGCTAGCGCGAGCTCCTACAATGAGCAGTTCTTC.

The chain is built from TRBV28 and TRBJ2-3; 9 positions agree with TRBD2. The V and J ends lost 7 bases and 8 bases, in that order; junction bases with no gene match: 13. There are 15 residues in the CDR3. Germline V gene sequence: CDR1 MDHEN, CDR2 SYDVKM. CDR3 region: CASTTLGGGRGTQYF. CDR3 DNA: TGTGCCAGCACTACCCTGGGAGGCGGGAGGGGTACGCAGTATTTT.

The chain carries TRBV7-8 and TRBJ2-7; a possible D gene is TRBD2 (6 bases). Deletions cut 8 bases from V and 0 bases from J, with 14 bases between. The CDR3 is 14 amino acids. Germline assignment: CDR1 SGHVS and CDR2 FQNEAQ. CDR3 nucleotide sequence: TGTGCCAGCTCCATGCAGCGGGTCTCCTACGAGCAGTACTTC. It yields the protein CASSMQRVSYEQYF. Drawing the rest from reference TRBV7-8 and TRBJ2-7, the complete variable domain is GAGVSQSPRYKVAKRGQDVALRCDPISGHVSLFWYQQALGQGPEFLTYFQNEAQLDKSGLPSDRFFAERPEGSVSTLKIQRTQQEDSAVYLCASSMQRVSYEQYFGPGTRLTVT.

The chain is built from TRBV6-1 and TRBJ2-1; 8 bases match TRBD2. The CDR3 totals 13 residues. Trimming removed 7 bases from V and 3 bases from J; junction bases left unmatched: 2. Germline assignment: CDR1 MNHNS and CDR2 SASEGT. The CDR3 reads CASISGSYNEQFF. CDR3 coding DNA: TGTGCCAGCATAAGCGGGAGCTACAATGAGCAGTTCTTC.

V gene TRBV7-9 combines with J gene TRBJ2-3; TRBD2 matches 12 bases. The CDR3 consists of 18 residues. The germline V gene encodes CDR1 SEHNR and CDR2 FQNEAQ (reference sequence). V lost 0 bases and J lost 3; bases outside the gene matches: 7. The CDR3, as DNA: TGTGCCAGCAGCTTAGCCCTCCGACTAGCGGGAGTTACAGATACGCAGTATTTT. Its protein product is CASSLALRLAGVTDTQYF.

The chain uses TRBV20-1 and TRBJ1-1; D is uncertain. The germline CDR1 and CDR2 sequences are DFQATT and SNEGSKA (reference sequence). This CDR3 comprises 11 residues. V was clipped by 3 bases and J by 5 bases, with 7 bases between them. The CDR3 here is CSARQATEAFF. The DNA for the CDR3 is TGCAGTGCTAGGCAGGCGACTGAAGCTTTCTTT.

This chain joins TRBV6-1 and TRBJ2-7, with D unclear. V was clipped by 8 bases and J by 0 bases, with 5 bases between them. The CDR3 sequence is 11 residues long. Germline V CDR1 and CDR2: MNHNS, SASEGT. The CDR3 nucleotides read TGTGCCAGCGAAGCCTCCTACGAGCAGTACTTC. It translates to CASEASYEQYF.

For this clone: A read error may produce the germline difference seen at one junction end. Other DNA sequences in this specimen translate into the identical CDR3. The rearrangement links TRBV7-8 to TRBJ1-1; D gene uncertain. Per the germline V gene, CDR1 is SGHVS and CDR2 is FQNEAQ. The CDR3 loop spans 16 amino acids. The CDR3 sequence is CASSLAPAGVNTEAFF. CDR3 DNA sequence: TGTGCCAGCAGCTTAGCCCCCGCCGGGGTCAACACTGAAGCCTTCTTT.

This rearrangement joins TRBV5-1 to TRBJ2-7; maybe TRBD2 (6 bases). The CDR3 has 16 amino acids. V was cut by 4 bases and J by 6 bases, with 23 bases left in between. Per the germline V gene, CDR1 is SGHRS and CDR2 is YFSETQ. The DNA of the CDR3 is TGCGCCAGCAGCCCGTCCGATCTAGCGTCACTCTTCGAGCAGTACTTC. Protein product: CASSPSDLASLFEQYF.

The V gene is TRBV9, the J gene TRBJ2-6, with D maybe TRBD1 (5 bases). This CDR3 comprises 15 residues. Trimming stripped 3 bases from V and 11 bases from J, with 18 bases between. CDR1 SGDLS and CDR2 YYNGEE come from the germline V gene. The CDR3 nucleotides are TGTGCCAGCAGCGGACTTGAGACAGCCACGCACGTCCTGACTTTC. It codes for CASSGLETATHVLTF.

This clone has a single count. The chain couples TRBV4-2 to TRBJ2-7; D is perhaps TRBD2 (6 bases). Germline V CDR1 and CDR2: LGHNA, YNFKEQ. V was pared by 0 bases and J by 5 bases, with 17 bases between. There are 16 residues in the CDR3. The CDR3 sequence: CASSQEAGLATHEQYF. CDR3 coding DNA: TGTGCCAGCAGCCAAGAAGCGGGCCTAGCGACCCACGAGCAGTACTTC.